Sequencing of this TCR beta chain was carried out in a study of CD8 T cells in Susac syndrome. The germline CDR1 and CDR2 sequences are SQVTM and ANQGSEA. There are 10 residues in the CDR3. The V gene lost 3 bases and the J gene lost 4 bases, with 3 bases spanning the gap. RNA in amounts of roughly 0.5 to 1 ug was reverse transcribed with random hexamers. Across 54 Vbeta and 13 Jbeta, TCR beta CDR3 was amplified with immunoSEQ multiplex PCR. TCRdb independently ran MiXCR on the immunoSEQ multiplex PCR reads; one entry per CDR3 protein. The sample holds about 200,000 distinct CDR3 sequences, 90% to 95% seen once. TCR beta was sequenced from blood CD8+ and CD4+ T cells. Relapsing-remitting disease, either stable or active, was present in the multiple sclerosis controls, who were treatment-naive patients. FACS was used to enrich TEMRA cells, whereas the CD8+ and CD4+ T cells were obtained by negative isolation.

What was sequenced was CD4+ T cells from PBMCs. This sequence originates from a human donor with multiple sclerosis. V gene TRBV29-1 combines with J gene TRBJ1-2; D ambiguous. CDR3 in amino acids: CSVDSYGYTF. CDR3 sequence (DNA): TGCAGCGTTGACAGCTATGGCTACACCTTC.